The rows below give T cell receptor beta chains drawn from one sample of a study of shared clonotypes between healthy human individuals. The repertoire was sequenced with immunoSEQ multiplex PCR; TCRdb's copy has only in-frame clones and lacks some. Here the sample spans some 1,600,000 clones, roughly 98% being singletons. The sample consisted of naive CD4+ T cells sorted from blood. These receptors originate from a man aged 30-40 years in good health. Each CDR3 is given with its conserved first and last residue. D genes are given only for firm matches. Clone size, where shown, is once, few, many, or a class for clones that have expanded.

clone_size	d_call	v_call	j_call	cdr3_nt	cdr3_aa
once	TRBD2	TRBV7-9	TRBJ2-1	TGTGCCAGCAGCTCCCTGAGCGGGAGCCAGTTCTTC	CASSSLSGSQFF
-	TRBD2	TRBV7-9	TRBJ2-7	TGTGCCAGCAGCTTAGACGGACTAGCGCCCGAGCAGTACTTC	CASSLDGLAPEQYF
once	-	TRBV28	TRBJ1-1	TGTGCCAGCAGTCCAGCTTCGACTCGGGGGCGCGAAGCTTTCTTT	CASSPASTRGREAFF
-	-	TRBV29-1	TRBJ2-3	TGCAGCGTTGCCCTCTTAAGCACAGATACGCAGTATTTT	CSVALLSTDTQYF
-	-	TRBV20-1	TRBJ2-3	TGCAGTGCTAGAGATTTAGATACGCAGTATTTT	CSARDLDTQYF
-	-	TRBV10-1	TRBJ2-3	TGCGCCAGCAGTGAGCAGGGGAGTAGCACAGATACGCAGTATTTT	CASSEQGSSTDTQYF
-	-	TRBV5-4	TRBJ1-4	TGTGCCAGCAGCTCATCAACTAATGAAAAACTGTTTTTT	CASSSSTNEKLFF
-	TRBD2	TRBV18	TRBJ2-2	TGTGCCAGCTCACGGGCGGGAGGGCCGAACACCGGGGAGCTGTTTTTT	CASSRAGGPNTGELFF
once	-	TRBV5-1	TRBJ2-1	TGCGCCAGCAGCTTGAGACTGGACTCATACAATGAGCAGTTCTTC	CASSLRLDSYNEQFF
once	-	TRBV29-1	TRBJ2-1	TGCAGCGTTCAGGGGATATCCTACAATGAGCAGTTCTTC	CSVQGISYNEQFF
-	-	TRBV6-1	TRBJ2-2	TGTGCCAGCAGTCACGGCACCGGGGAGCTGTTTTTT	CASSHGTGELFF
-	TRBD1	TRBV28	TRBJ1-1	TGTGCCAGCAGTTCCACACCCGGGACAGGGGACGAAGCTTTCTTT	CASSSTPGTGDEAFF
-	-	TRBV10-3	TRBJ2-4	TGTGCCATCAGTGCGGGGTACGGGGGAGAAAACATTCAGTACTTC	CAISAGYGGENIQYF
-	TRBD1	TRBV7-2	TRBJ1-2	TGTGCCAGCAGCTTAGGCGGACAGGGCAAGCTTGGCTACACCTTC	CASSLGGQGKLGYTF
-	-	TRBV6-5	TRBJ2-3	TGTGCCAGCAGTTACCAAGGGGCCAGGCACACAGATACGCAGTATTTT	CASSYQGARHTDTQYF
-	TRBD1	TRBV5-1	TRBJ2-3	TGCGCCAGCAGCTTCGGGACAGGGTCGGCAGATACGCAGTATTTT	CASSFGTGSADTQYF
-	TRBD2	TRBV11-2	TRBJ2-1	TGTGCCAGCAGCGAGGGGCGGGGGAGTTCCTACAATGAGCAGTTCTTC	CASSEGRGSSYNEQFF
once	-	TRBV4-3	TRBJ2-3	TGCGCCAGCAGCCCACAGGCTAGCACAGATACGCAGTATTTT	CASSPQASTDTQYF
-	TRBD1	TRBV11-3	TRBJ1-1	TGTGCCAGCAGCCCCGGACAGGGGGATATGAACACTGAAGCTTTCTTT	CASSPGQGDMNTEAFF
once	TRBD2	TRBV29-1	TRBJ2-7	TGCAGGCCCCTGAAGCGGGAAAGCTACGAGCAGTACTTC	CRPLKRESYEQYF
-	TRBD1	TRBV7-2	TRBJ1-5	TGTGCCAGCAGCTTAGCCAGGGGGGCAAACTATCAGCCCCAGCATTTT	CASSLARGANYQPQHF
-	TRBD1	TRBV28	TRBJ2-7	TGTGCCAGCATCTCGCCCCCGGGACAGGCCGGGCAACTCTCCTACGAGCAGTACTTC	CASISPPGQAGQLSYEQYF
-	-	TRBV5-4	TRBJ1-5	TGTGCCAGCAGCCCGGGGACGGACCATAATCAGCCCCAGCATTTT	CASSPGTDHNQPQHF
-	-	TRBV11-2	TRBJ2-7	TGTGCCAGCAGCTCCTCGGACGACTACGAGCAGTACTTC	CASSSSDDYEQYF
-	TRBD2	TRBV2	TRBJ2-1	TGTGCCAGCAGTCTGACTAGCAAGGGATACAATGAGCAGTTCTTC	CASSLTSKGYNEQFF
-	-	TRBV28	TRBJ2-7	TGTGCCAGCTTTTCGGCGAGGACCCTCGAGCAGTACTTC	CASFSARTLEQYF
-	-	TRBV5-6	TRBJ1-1	TGTGCCAGCAGCTTGGTTTTAGTGGGGTTCGACACTGAAGCTTTCTTT	CASSLVLVGFDTEAFF
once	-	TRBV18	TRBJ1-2	TGTGCCAGCTCACCAACCGGGACAAACTATGGCTACACCTTC	CASSPTGTNYGYTF
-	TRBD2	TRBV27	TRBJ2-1	TGTGCCAGCAGTCTGGGACTAGCGGGAAGCAATGAGCAGTTCTTC	CASSLGLAGSNEQFF
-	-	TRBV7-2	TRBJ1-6	TGTGCCAGCAGCTTCCTCAATAATTCACCCCTCCACTTT	CASSFLNNSPLHF
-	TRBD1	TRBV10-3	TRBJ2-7	TGTGCCATCAGTCAAAGGGACAGGAGCTCCTACGAGCAGTACTTC	CAISQRDRSSYEQYF
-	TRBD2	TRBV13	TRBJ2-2	TGTGCCAGCAGCGCACCGGGACTATCAAACCCGCTCACCGGGGAGCTGTTTTTT	CASSAPGLSNPLTGELFF
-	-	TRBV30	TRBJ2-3	TGTGCCTCGGACTCACGAAAAACAGATACGCAGTATTTT	CASDSRKTDTQYF
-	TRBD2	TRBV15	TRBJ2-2	TGTGCCACCAGCAGGGGGGCTAGCGGGAGAATTTACACCGGGGAGCTGTTTTTT	CATSRGASGRIYTGELFF
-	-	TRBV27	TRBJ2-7	TGTGCCAGCAGTTTAACCCGGGCTGTAAACGAGCAGTACTTC	CASSLTRAVNEQYF
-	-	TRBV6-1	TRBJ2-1	TGTGCCAGCAGTGTCGGCGGTCGGGCCTACAATGAGCAGTTCTTC	CASSVGGRAYNEQFF
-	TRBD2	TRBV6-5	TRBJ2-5	TGTGCCAGCAGTTACTCAGGCGGGAGGGTGGGAGCCCAGTACTTC	CASSYSGGRVGAQYF
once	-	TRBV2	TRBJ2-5	TGTGCCAGCAGCCTGCCACGGACGGAGACCCAGTACTTC	CASSLPRTETQYF
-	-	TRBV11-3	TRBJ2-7	TGTGCCAGCAGCTTACAGGGTTACGAGCAGTACTTC	CASSLQGYEQYF
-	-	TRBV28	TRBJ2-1	TGTGCCAGCATTCAGGCGCCCTACAATGAGCAGTTCTTC	CASIQAPYNEQFF
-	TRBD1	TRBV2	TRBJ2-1	TGTGCCAGCAGACAGGGGCCATCCTACAATGAGCAGTTCTTC	CASRQGPSYNEQFF
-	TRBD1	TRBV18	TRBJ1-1	TGTGCCAGCTCACCACCGGGATGGACAGGGCTCGAGGGTACTGAAGCTTTCTTT	CASSPPGWTGLEGTEAFF
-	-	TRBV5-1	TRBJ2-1	TGCGCCAGCAGCTTGGGGTACGGGGGAACGATCGATGAGCAGTTCTTC	CASSLGYGGTIDEQFF
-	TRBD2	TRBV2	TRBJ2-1	TGTGCCAGCAGCTTAGCGGGCCTTGTTGAGCAGTTCTTC	CASSLAGLVEQFF
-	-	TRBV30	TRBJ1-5	TGTGCCTGGAGTGTACGGGGGGTCAGCCCCAATCAGCCCCAGCATTTT	CAWSVRGVSPNQPQHF
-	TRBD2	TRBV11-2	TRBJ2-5	TGTGCCAGCAGCTTCTTCAGTGCGGGAGTCACAAAGACCCAGTACTTC	CASSFFSAGVTKTQYF
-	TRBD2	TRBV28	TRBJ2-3	TGTGCCAGCAGTTTCGCCGCCGGGACTAGCGGGATAGCAGATACGCAGTATTTT	CASSFAAGTSGIADTQYF
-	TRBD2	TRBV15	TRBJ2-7	TGTGCCACCAGCAGAAACAGCGGGAGTGTCTACGAGCAGTACTTC	CATSRNSGSVYEQYF
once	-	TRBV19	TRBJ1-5	TGTGCCAGTAGTACCCAGGGTAGCGATCAGCCCCAGCATTTT	CASSTQGSDQPQHF
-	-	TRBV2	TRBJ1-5	TGTGCCAGCAGTGAATTGATCTGGGGGGGCAATCAGCCCCAGCATTTT	CASSELIWGGNQPQHF
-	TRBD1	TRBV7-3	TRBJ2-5	TGTGCCAGCAGCCAGGGACAGGCAGAGACCCAGTACTTC	CASSQGQAETQYF
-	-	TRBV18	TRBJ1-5	TGTGCCAGCTCACCGGGACAAGATCAGCCCCAGCATTTT	CASSPGQDQPQHF
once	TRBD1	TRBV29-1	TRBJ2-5	TGCAGCGTTACCCACGAGGACAGGGACCGAGAGACCCAGTACTTC	CSVTHEDRDRETQYF
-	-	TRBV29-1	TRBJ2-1	TGCAGCGTTGGGCGGGAATACAATGAGCAGTTCTTC	CSVGREYNEQFF
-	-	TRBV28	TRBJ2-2	TGTGCCACCGTCCCGGTGAACACCGGGGAGCTGTTTTTT	CATVPVNTGELFF